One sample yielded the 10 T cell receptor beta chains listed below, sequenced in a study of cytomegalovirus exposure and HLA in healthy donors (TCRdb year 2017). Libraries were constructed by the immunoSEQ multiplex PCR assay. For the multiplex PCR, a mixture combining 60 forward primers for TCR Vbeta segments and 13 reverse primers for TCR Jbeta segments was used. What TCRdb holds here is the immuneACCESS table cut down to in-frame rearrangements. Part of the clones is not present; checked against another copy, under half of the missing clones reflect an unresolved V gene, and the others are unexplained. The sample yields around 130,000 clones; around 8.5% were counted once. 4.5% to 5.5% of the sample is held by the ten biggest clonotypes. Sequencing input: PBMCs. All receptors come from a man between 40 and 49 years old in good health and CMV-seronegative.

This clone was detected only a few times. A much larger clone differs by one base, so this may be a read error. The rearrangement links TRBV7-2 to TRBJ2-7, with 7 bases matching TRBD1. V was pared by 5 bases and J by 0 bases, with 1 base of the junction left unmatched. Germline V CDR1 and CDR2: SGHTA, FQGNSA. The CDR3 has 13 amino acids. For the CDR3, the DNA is TGTGCCAGCAGCCGGGACAGCTCCTACGAGCAGTACTTC. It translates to CASSRDSSYEQYF.

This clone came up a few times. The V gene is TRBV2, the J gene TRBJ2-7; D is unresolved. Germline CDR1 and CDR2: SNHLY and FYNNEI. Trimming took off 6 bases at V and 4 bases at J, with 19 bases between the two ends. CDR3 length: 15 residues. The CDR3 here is CASRARAEVRYEQYF. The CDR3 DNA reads TGTGCCAGCAGAGCGCGCGCCGAGGTGCGGTACGAGCAGTACTTC.

CDR3 DNA sequence: TGTGCCAGTAGTATAGATCTAGCGGGGGCCCAAGAGACCCAGTACTTC. This sequence encodes CASSIDLAGAQETQYF. This chain links TRBV19 with TRBJ2-5, with 10 positions matching TRBD2. This CDR3 is built from 16 residues. Germline loops: CDR1 LNHDA, CDR2 SQIVND (reference sequence). V lost 0 bases and J lost 1; bases outside the gene matches: 2.

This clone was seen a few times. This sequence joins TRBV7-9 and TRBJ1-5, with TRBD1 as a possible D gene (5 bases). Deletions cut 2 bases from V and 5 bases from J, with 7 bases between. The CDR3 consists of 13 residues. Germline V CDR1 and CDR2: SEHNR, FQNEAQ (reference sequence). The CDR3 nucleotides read TGTGCCAGCAGCTTACAGGGTGATCAGCCCCAGCATTTT. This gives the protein CASSLQGDQPQHF.

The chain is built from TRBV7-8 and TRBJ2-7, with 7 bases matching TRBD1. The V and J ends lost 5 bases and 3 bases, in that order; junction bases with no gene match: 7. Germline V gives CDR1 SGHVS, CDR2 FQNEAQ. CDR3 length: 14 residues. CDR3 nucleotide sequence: TGTGCCAGCAGCCAGAGACAGGGTGACTACGAGCAGTACTTC. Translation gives CASSQRQGDYEQYF. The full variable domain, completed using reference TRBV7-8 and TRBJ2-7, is GAGVSQSPRYKVAKRGQDVALRCDPISGHVSLFWYQQALGQGPEFLTYFQNEAQLDKSGLPSDRFFAERPEGSVSTLKIQRTQQEDSAVYLCASSQRQGDYEQYFGPGTRLTVT.

The CDR3 loop is CASRLVRDRGYEQYF. The CDR3 bases are TGTGCAAGTCGCTTAGTTCGGGACAGGGGCTACGAGCAGTACTTC. The V gene is TRBV12-2, the J gene TRBJ2-7; the D call TRBD1 from the table was never checked on the DNA. TRBV12-2 counts as a pseudogene. This CDR3 is 15 amino acids long.

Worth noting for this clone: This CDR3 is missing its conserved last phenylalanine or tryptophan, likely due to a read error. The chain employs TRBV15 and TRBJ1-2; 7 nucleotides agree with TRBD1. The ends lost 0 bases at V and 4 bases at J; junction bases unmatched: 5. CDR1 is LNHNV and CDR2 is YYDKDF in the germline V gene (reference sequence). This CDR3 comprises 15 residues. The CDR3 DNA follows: TGTGCCACCAGCAGAGAGACAGGGAGTTCCTATGGCTACACCGTC. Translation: CATSRETGSSYGYTV.

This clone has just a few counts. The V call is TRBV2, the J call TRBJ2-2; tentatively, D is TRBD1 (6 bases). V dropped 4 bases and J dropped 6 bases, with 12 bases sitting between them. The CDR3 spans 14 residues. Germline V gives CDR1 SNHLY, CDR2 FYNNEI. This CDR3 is CASSVGRGAGELFF. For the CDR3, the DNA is TGTGCCAGCAGTGTAGGCAGGGGCGCCGGGGAGCTGTTTTTT.

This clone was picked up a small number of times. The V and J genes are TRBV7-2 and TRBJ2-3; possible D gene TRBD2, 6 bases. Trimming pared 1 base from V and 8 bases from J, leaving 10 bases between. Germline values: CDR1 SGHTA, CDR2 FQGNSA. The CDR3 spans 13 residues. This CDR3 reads CASSLGLVGTQYF. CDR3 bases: TGTGCCAGCAGCTTAGGACTAGTCGGTACGCAGTATTTT.

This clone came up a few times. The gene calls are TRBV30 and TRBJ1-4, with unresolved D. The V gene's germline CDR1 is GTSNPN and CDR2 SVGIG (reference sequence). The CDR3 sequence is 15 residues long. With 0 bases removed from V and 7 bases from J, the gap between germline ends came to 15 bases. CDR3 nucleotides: TGTGCCTGGAGTGTCAGAAACATACCGGGTGAAAAACTGTTTTTT. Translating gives CAWSVRNIPGEKLFF.